This T cell receptor beta chain was sequenced for a study of cytomegalovirus exposure and HLA in healthy donors. Across the whole study: Prior work identified roughly 120 million unique TCR beta sequences in approximately 180 million T cells.

The V end lost 5 bases, the J end lost 3 bases, and 8 bases lay between the germline ends. The CDR3 consists of 14 residues. Germline V gene sequence: CDR1 SGHTA, CDR2 FQGTGA. The PCR employed 60 Vbeta primers together with 13 Jbeta primers. Assay: immunoSEQ multiplex PCR; the TCRdb copy retains only in-frame clones and omits some. The sample lists approximately 120,000 clones, roughly 79% occurring once. Sequencing was performed on PBMCs. The clonotype comes from a man aged 25 to 40 in good health and CMV-seronegative. The rearrangement links TRBV7-3 to TRBJ2-6, with D unclear. CDR3 nucleotides: TGTGCCAGCAGCCCCCTCTTTGGGGCCAACGTCCTGACTTTC. It encodes CASSPLFGANVLTF. Complete variable domain (other parts from reference TRBV7-3 and TRBJ2-6): GAGVSQTPSNKVTEKGKYVELRCDPISGHTALYWYRQSLGQGPEFLIYFQGTGAADDSGLPNDRFFAVRPEGSVSTLKIQRTERGDSAVYLCASSPLFGANVLTFGAGSRLTVL.